This is a list of T cell receptor beta chains from one sample in a study of PD-L1 blockade in urothelial cancer. Profiling relied on immunoSEQ multiplex PCR, and the TCRdb table lists in-frame clones only, not all of them. The sample holds about 48,000 clones, 80% to 90% seen once. Sequencing used PBMCs, obtained around atezolizumab (anti-PD-L1) treatment. These receptors all stem from a man aged 65-85 years with urothelial cancer. Each CDR3 is given with its conserved first and last residue. A D gene is named only where the DNA matches it firmly. A row's size may be missing; if present it is once, few, many or a size class.

abundance: .
v_gene: TRBV4-2
d_gene: .
j_gene: TRBJ2-7
CDR3nt: TGTGCCAGCAGCCCCCGGACTGACGGTTACGAGCAGTACTTC
CDR3aa: CASSPRTDGYEQYF

abundance: .
v_gene: TRBV29-1
d_gene: .
j_gene: TRBJ1-5
CDR3nt: TGCAGCGTTGCCGAGGGGGGGGACGGTCAGCCCCAGCATTTT
CDR3aa: CSVAEGGDGQPQHF

abundance: few
v_gene: TRBV28
d_gene: .
j_gene: TRBJ2-7
CDR3nt: TGTGCCACAGACGGGACTCCGCTTAGGTGGGAGCAGTACTTC
CDR3aa: CATDGTPLRWEQYF

abundance: .
v_gene: TRBV6-1
d_gene: TRBD1
j_gene: TRBJ2-7
CDR3nt: TGTGCCAGCAGTTTAGGGGGCCCAGTGTACTTC
CDR3aa: CASSLGGPVYF

abundance: .
v_gene: TRBV5-5
d_gene: TRBD2
j_gene: TRBJ2-3
CDR3nt: TGTGCCAGCAGCCGACCCGGAGCGGGAGGAAGAGATACGCAGTATTTT
CDR3aa: CASSRPGAGGRDTQYF

abundance: .
v_gene: TRBV14
d_gene: .
j_gene: TRBJ2-6
CDR3nt: TGTGCCAGCACCAGTCACCAGGGGACCAACGTCCTGACTTTC
CDR3aa: CASTSHQGTNVLTF

abundance: .
v_gene: TRBV10-1
d_gene: TRBD2
j_gene: TRBJ2-1
CDR3nt: TGCGCCAGCAAGTCCGACTTAGCGGGCAATGAGCAGTTCTTC
CDR3aa: CASKSDLAGNEQFF

abundance: .
v_gene: TRBV19
d_gene: .
j_gene: TRBJ2-7
CDR3nt: TGTGCCAGTAGTCTTAACACCAACTCCTACGAGCAGTACTTC
CDR3aa: CASSLNTNSYEQYF

abundance: .
v_gene: TRBV13
d_gene: .
j_gene: TRBJ2-4
CDR3nt: TGTGCCAGCAGCCCCGGCAGGGTTCTAGCCAAAAACATTCAGTACTTC
CDR3aa: CASSPGRVLAKNIQYF

abundance: few
v_gene: TRBV7-9
d_gene: .
j_gene: TRBJ1-5
CDR3nt: TGTGCCAGCAGCTTAGGTCTGCGGGTTGGGGAGCCCCAGCATTTT
CDR3aa: CASSLGLRVGEPQHF

abundance: .
v_gene: TRBV18
d_gene: TRBD1
j_gene: TRBJ1-5
CDR3nt: TGTGCCAGCTCACCGGACAGGGATCAGCCCCAGCATTTT
CDR3aa: CASSPDRDQPQHF

abundance: .
v_gene: TRBV5-4
d_gene: .
j_gene: TRBJ2-3
CDR3nt: TGTGCCAGCAGCTTGGCCCTAGAGCCCCCTAGCACAGATACGCAGTATTTT
CDR3aa: CASSLALEPPSTDTQYF

abundance: .
v_gene: TRBV6-6
d_gene: TRBD1
j_gene: TRBJ2-7
CDR3nt: TGTGCCAGCAGTTTTCTAGGACAGGGGCCGTATCACGAGCAGTACTTC
CDR3aa: CASSFLGQGPYHEQYF

abundance: .
v_gene: TRBV18
d_gene: TRBD1
j_gene: TRBJ1-2
CDR3nt: TGTGCCAGCTCACCACCACCGGGACAGGAAGGCTACACCTTC
CDR3aa: CASSPPPGQEGYTF

abundance: .
v_gene: TRBV10-1
d_gene: TRBD1
j_gene: TRBJ2-3
CDR3nt: TGCGCCAGCAGTTCGGGACAGGGGGCCCGCACAGATACGCAGTATTTT
CDR3aa: CASSSGQGARTDTQYF

abundance: .
v_gene: TRBV5-1
d_gene: TRBD2
j_gene: TRBJ2-7
CDR3nt: TGCGCCAGCAGCCCAAGTGGGGCGGGAGGGGACCCCTACGAGCAGTACTTC
CDR3aa: CASSPSGAGGDPYEQYF

abundance: .
v_gene: TRBV28
d_gene: .
j_gene: TRBJ1-2
CDR3nt: TGTGCCAGCAGAGAGGGCCCATCTAACTATGGCTACACCTTC
CDR3aa: CASREGPSNYGYTF

abundance: .
v_gene: TRBV5-4
d_gene: TRBD1
j_gene: TRBJ2-7
CDR3nt: TGTGCCAGCAGCTTGGGTGGCAGGGGGCAGGACGAGCAGTACTTC
CDR3aa: CASSLGGRGQDEQYF

abundance: .
v_gene: TRBV6-1
d_gene: TRBD1
j_gene: TRBJ1-5
CDR3nt: TGTGCCAGCCGGGGACAGGGAAGCAATCAGCCCCAGCATTTT
CDR3aa: CASRGQGSNQPQHF

abundance: .
v_gene: TRBV30
d_gene: .
j_gene: TRBJ1-1
CDR3nt: TGTGCCTGGGCCCGGAGTACTGAAGCTTTCTTT
CDR3aa: CAWARSTEAFF

abundance: .
v_gene: TRBV18
d_gene: .
j_gene: TRBJ1-1
CDR3nt: TGTGCCAGCTCACCGATTCCGGTTTTGAACACTGAAGCTTTCTTT
CDR3aa: CASSPIPVLNTEAFF

abundance: once
v_gene: TRBV6-1
d_gene: TRBD1
j_gene: TRBJ1-1
CDR3nt: TGTGCCAGCAGTGAAGTTCAGGGGGCGGCTGAAGCTTTCTTT
CDR3aa: CASSEVQGAAEAFF

abundance: .
v_gene: TRBV5-1
d_gene: .
j_gene: TRBJ1-1
CDR3nt: TGCGCCAGCAGCTTGTCGGGACAAGAAGCTTTCTTT
CDR3aa: CASSLSGQEAFF

abundance: .
v_gene: TRBV6-1
d_gene: .
j_gene: TRBJ2-5
CDR3nt: TGTGCCAGCAGTGAAGAGCGGTTGGAGACCCAGTACTTC
CDR3aa: CASSEERLETQYF

abundance: .
v_gene: TRBV18
d_gene: TRBD2
j_gene: TRBJ2-7
CDR3nt: TGTGCCAGCTCACTGGGGACTAGTACCTACGAGCAGTACTTC
CDR3aa: CASSLGTSTYEQYF

abundance: .
v_gene: TRBV4-1
d_gene: .
j_gene: TRBJ2-2
CDR3nt: TGCGCCAGCAGCCAAATCACTAGCACCGGGGAGCTGTTTTTT
CDR3aa: CASSQITSTGELFF

abundance: .
v_gene: TRBV4-1
d_gene: .
j_gene: TRBJ1-5
CDR3nt: TGCGCCAGCAGCCAAGAGTTGGCGGGGAAGGTTCAGCCCCAGCATTTT
CDR3aa: CASSQELAGKVQPQHF

abundance: once
v_gene: TRBV19
d_gene: TRBD1
j_gene: TRBJ2-1
CDR3nt: TGTGCCAGTAGTACGCTCGCCGGGACAGGGAGTAGTGAGCAGTTCTTC
CDR3aa: CASSTLAGTGSSEQFF

abundance: .
v_gene: TRBV9
d_gene: TRBD1
j_gene: TRBJ1-2
CDR3nt: TGTGCCAGCAGCGTAGAACGGGACAGAGCCTATGGCTACACCTTC
CDR3aa: CASSVERDRAYGYTF

abundance: .
v_gene: TRBV7-9
d_gene: TRBD1
j_gene: TRBJ1-3
CDR3nt: TGTGCCAGCAGCTGGACAGGGTCCGGAAACACCATATATTTT
CDR3aa: CASSWTGSGNTIYF

abundance: .
v_gene: TRBV5-6
d_gene: TRBD1
j_gene: TRBJ2-1
CDR3nt: TGTGCCAGCAGCTGGGGGACAGGAAGGCGCTCCTACAATGAGCAGTTCTTC
CDR3aa: CASSWGTGRRSYNEQFF

abundance: .
v_gene: TRBV18
d_gene: TRBD2
j_gene: TRBJ2-7
CDR3nt: TGTGCCAGCTCAGCGTCTAGCGGGACGAGCTCCTACGAGCAGTACTTC
CDR3aa: CASSASSGTSSYEQYF

abundance: .
v_gene: TRBV27
d_gene: TRBD1
j_gene: TRBJ2-1
CDR3nt: TGTGCCAGCAGTTTAAGAGGGGGCCTAAATGAGCAGTTCTTC
CDR3aa: CASSLRGGLNEQFF

abundance: .
v_gene: TRBV6-5
d_gene: TRBD2
j_gene: TRBJ2-1
CDR3nt: TGTGCCAGCAGTTACCAGGGACTAGCGGGAGCCCATGAGCAGTTCTTC
CDR3aa: CASSYQGLAGAHEQFF

abundance: many
v_gene: TRBV28
d_gene: TRBD2
j_gene: TRBJ2-1
CDR3nt: TGTGCCAGCAGTTTCCGAGCGGGAGGGAGAAGTGAGCAGTTCTTC
CDR3aa: CASSFRAGGRSEQFF

abundance: .
v_gene: TRBV30
d_gene: TRBD1
j_gene: TRBJ1-1
CDR3nt: TGTGCCTGGAGAGGACAGGGGGGGAACACTGAAGCTTTCTTT
CDR3aa: CAWRGQGGNTEAFF

abundance: .
v_gene: TRBV30
d_gene: TRBD2
j_gene: TRBJ2-3
CDR3nt: TGTGCCTGGACGGGACTAGCGGGAGTTGGTGGCACAGATACGCAGTATTTT
CDR3aa: CAWTGLAGVGGTDTQYF

abundance: .
v_gene: TRBV11-3
d_gene: .
j_gene: TRBJ2-5
CDR3nt: TGTGCCAGCAGCTTTGACAGTGAAGAGACCCAGTACTTC
CDR3aa: CASSFDSEETQYF

abundance: .
v_gene: TRBV7-8
d_gene: TRBD1
j_gene: TRBJ1-1
CDR3nt: TGTGCCAGCAGCTCCAGCGGACAGGGGGCATCTGAAGCTTTCTTT
CDR3aa: CASSSSGQGASEAFF

abundance: .
v_gene: TRBV28
d_gene: .
j_gene: TRBJ1-5
CDR3nt: TGTGCCAGCAGTCTGGGGTACGAGGGGCCCCAGCATTTT
CDR3aa: CASSLGYEGPQHF

abundance: .
v_gene: TRBV29-1
d_gene: TRBD1
j_gene: TRBJ1-1
CDR3nt: TGCAGCGTTGTTACAGGGGCCGGCGGAGCTTTCTTT
CDR3aa: CSVVTGAGGAFF

abundance: .
v_gene: TRBV6-5
d_gene: .
j_gene: TRBJ1-1
CDR3nt: TGTGCCAGCAGCTGGGGGGGTGACAGGGAAGCTTTCTTT
CDR3aa: CASSWGGDREAFF

abundance: few
v_gene: TRBV6-1
d_gene: .
j_gene: TRBJ1-5
CDR3nt: TGTGCCAGCCGACAATTCCAACAGGGCGGCCAGCCCCAGCATTTT
CDR3aa: CASRQFQQGGQPQHF

abundance: .
v_gene: TRBV12-5
d_gene: TRBD2
j_gene: TRBJ2-5
CDR3nt: TGTGCTAGTGCCTTTCGAACCCCGGGGGGCCAAGAGACCCAGTACTTC
CDR3aa: CASAFRTPGGQETQYF

abundance: .
v_gene: TRBV6-5
d_gene: .
j_gene: TRBJ2-3
CDR3nt: TGTGCCAGCAGTTACAGCCTCCTCGAAGATACGCAGTATTTT
CDR3aa: CASSYSLLEDTQYF